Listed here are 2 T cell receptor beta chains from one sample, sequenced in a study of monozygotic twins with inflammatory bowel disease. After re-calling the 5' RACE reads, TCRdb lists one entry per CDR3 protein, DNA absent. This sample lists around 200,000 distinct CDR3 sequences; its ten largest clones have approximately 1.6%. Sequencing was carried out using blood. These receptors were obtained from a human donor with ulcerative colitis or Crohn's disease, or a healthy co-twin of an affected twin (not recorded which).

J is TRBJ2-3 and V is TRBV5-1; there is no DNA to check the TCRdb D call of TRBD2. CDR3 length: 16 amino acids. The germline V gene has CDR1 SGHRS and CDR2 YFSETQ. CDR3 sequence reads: CASNQGGTSFADTQYF.

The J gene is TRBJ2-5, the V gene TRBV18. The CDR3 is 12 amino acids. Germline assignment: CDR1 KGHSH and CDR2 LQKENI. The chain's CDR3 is CASSTPQETQYF.